This T cell receptor beta chain originates from a study of T cell responses to AZD1222 COVID-19 vaccine. Study findings and constraints: White British ancestry dominated among donors, who included more females, and clonal diversity was possibly underestimated.

Sequencing was performed with immunoSEQ multiplex PCR; in TCRdb, only in-frame clones are kept and a portion is missing. The table lists around 140,000 clones, roughly 90% of them singletons, with 1.5% to 2% in the top ten. The germline V gene encodes CDR1 SNHLY and CDR2 FYNNEI. CDR3 length equals 14 residues. V was shortened by 5 bases and J by 4 bases, with 15 bases between the two germline ends. On this clone itself: Its target is unknown.

This chain joins TRBV2 and TRBJ2-7; D is perhaps TRBD1 (7 bases). The TCR comes from an adult in good health. Material: peripheral blood, obtained on day 0 of AZD1222 vaccination. The CDR3 here is CASSRGTANYEQYF. The CDR3 DNA reads TGTGCCAGCAGTCGGGGGACAGCGAATTACGAGCAGTACTTC.